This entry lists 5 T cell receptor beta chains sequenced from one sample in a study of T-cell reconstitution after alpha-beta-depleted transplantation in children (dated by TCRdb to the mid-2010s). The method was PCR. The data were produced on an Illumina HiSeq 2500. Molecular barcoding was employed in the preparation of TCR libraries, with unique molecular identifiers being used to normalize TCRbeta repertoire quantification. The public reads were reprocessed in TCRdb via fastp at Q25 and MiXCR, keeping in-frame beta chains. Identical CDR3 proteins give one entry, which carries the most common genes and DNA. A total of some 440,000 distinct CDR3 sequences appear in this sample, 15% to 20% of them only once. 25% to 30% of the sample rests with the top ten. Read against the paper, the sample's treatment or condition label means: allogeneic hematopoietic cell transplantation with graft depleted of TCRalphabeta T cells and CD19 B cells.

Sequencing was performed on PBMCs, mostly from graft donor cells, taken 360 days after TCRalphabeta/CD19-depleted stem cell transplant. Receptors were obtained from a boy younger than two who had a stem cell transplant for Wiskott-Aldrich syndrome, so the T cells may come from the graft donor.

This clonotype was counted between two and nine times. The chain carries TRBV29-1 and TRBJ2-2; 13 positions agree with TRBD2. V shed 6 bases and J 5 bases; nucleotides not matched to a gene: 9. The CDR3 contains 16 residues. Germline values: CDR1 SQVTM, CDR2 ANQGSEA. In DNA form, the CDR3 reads TGCAGCGTCGGGACTAGCGGGATAAAAAGGACCGGGGAGCTGTTTTTT. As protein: CSVGTSGIKRTGELFF.

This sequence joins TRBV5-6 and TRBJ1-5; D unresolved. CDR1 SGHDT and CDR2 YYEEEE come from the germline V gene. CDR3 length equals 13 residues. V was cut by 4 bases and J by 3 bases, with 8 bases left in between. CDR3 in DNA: TGTGCCAGCAGCCCTAGTCCCAATCAGCCCCAGCATTTT. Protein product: CASSPSPNQPQHF.

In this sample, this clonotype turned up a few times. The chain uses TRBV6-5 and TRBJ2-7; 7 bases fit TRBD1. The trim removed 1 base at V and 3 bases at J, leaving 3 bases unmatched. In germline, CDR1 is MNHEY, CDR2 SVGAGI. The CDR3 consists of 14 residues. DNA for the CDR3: TGTGCCAGCAGTTACTGGGACAGAGACTACGAGCAGTACTTC. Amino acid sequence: CASSYWDRDYEQYF.

CDR3 sequence (DNA): TGTGCCAGCAGCACCGAGGGTCTTATCTCTGGGGCCAACGTCCTGACTTTC. It translates to CASSTEGLISGANVLTF. V usage is TRBV3-1 and J usage is TRBJ2-6, with TRBD2 as a possible D gene (5 bases). The CDR3 has 17 amino acids. Germline V gene lookup returns CDR1 LGHDT and CDR2 YNNKEL (reference sequence). V was trimmed by 5 bases and J by 0 bases, leaving 14 bases between them.

The CDR3 protein is CASSQSNAVIYEQYF. Here the CDR3 DNA reads TGTGCCAGCAGCCAATCGAATGCGGTTATCTACGAGCAGTACTTC. This sequence joins TRBV3-1 and TRBJ2-7; no firm D call. Deletions cut 2 bases from V and 3 bases from J, with 14 bases between. This CDR3 has 15 amino acids. Looked up from germline, CDR1 is LGHDT and CDR2 is YNNKEL (reference sequence).